By sample fraction, the clone carrying this T cell receptor (beta chain) is medium-sized. Its specificity is unknown. Mismatch with germline at one junction end may stem from a read error. This record belongs to a study of molecular identifiers for immune sequencing clone quantification. Study-wide points: Identical TCR molecules that share a barcode could lead to an underestimation of highly expanded clone sizes.

In preparing bulk TCR libraries, previously described methods and listed TCR primers were used. TCRdb called the PCR reads again in MiXCR, with one record for every CDR3 protein. The sample yields over 50,000 distinct CDR3 sequences, just over 35% seen once. Using a CD8+CD4-CCR7+CD45RA+ phenotype, naive CD8 T cells were sorted. Looked up from germline, CDR1 is MDHEN and CDR2 is SYDVKM. The CDR3 runs 11 residues. This clonotype originated in a human donor in good health. Some libraries in this study had Jurkat cell RNA spiked in. The material sequenced was naive CD8+ T cells from blood, with Jurkat cell RNA spiked in. The subset here: FACS-sorted CD8+CD4-CCR7+CD45RA+ naive T cells. This chain connects TRBV28 to TRBJ2-4, with a weak D call TRBD1 (5 bases). The CDR3 region has the DNA TGTGCCAGCAGTTTAGGTCCAGGGTTGAACTTC. Protein product: CASSLGPGLNF.